Listed below are T cell receptor beta chains from one sample, sequenced in a study. A single record per CDR3 protein comes from TCRdb applying MiXCR to the 5' RACE reads. The table includes approximately 50,000 distinct CDR3 sequences, 26% detected once. The sample taken for sequencing was tumor-infiltrating Tregs sorted from the breast tumor. The receptors stem from a female donor with breast cancer. Each CDR3 is given with its conserved first and last residue.

CDR3 protein	V gene	J gene
CASSYATSGSTDTQYF	TRBV6-2/TRBV6-3	TRBJ2-3
CSPQGGVDGYTF	TRBV20-1	TRBJ1-2
CASSSVRTSGAKNIQYF	TRBV19	TRBJ2-4
CASSQSDSGANVLTF	TRBV4-2	TRBJ2-6
CASSLGRWGATYEQYF	TRBV7-8	TRBJ2-7
CASSPSTGGRGQYF	TRBV6-6	TRBJ2-7
CASRLQENYGYTF	TRBV6-5	TRBJ1-2
CASSTYSTGELFF	TRBV5-1	TRBJ2-2
CASSPRQGRYGYTF	TRBV9	TRBJ1-2
CATQASGGTYEQYF	TRBV24-1	TRBJ2-7
CASRIPGSDTQYF	TRBV2	TRBJ2-3
CASSWTGNSGANVLTF	TRBV5-1	TRBJ2-6
CASSSQSSYNSPLHF	TRBV25-1	TRBJ1-6
CSARGTDRAESQPQHF	TRBV20-1	TRBJ1-5
CTSSSRSGTDTQYF	TRBV7-2	TRBJ2-3
CSAPTSGYEQYF	TRBV20-1	TRBJ2-7
CASSSPTAGGRGTEAFF	TRBV4-2	TRBJ1-1
CASREREFETQYF	TRBV12-3/TRBV12-4	TRBJ2-5
CAGQVQGKGTDTQYF	TRBV5-1	TRBJ2-3
CASSQVDTTGELFF	TRBV4-2	TRBJ2-2
CASSPTGPYEQYF	TRBV7-2	TRBJ2-7
CSARDLDTGELFF	TRBV20-1	TRBJ2-2
CATQDREARAKNIQYF	TRBV6-2/TRBV6-3	TRBJ2-4
CASSPSDRAVGYGYTF	TRBV5-1	TRBJ1-2